Presented here are 28 T cell receptor beta chains from one specimen sequenced in a study of beta chain features in type 1 diabetes. General study findings and limits: In all four CD4+ subsets, TCRB CDR3 length was significantly, moderately reduced in type 1 diabetes.

Every isolated RNA sample was fully reverse transcribed, so sequencing captured expressed TCRB transcripts. Assay: immunoSEQ multiplex PCR; the TCRdb copy retains only in-frame clones and omits some. The repertoire holds some 290,000 clones, with roughly 13% as singletons. Their antigen targets remain unknown. Sequencing used naive CD4+ T cells from blood. The receptors originated from a man aged 30 to 39 with type 1 diabetes.

The chain carries TRBV5-1 and TRBJ1-2; D remains unclear. CDR3 size: 13 residues. Per germline, CDR1 SGHRS and CDR2 YFSETQ. Trimming took 4 bases from V and 4 from J, leaving 11 bases between them. The CDR3 nucleotides are TGCGCCAGCAGCGAGGAGTCGACCTATGGCTACACCTTC. It translates to CASSEESTYGYTF. The whole variable domain, remainder taken from reference TRBV5-1 and TRBJ1-2, is KAGVTQTPRYLIKTRGQQVTLSCSPISGHRSVSWYQQTPGQGLQFLFEYFSETQRNKGNFPGRFSGRQFSNSRSEMNVSTLELGDSALYLCASSEESTYGYTFGSGTRLTVV.

This clone turned up a few times. The rearrangement links TRBV4-3 to TRBJ2-1; the match to TRBD1 covers 10 bases. V shed 5 bases, J shed 6 bases, and the junction held 16 bases outside the gene matches. Germline CDR1 reads LGHNA; CDR2 reads YSLEER. The CDR3 spans 18 residues. The CDR3 reads CASSTRQGALLTLNEQFF. DNA for the CDR3: TGCGCCAGCAGCACGCGACAGGGGGCTCTACTCACCCTCAATGAGCAGTTCTTC.

V and J are TRBV5-1 and TRBJ1-5; 9 nucleotides match TRBD1. The trim removed 4 bases at V and 4 bases at J, leaving 6 bases unmatched. In germline, CDR1 is SGHRS, CDR2 YFSETQ. The CDR3 sequence is 15 residues long. The chain's CDR3 is CASSASGQGNQPQHF. The CDR3, as DNA: TGCGCCAGCAGCGCCTCGGGACAGGGTAATCAGCCCCAGCATTTT.

The chain couples TRBV29-1 to TRBJ2-2; 12 positions match TRBD2. Unmatched junction bases numbered 7, after V lost 6 bases and J lost 5 bases. The germline V gene has CDR1 SQVTM and CDR2 ANQGSEA. This CDR3 is 15 amino acids long. The CDR3 here is CSVGLLAGGTGELFF. CDR3 nucleotide sequence: TGCAGCGTCGGGCTACTAGCGGGAGGTACCGGGGAGCTGTTTTTT.

The chain has TRBV5-1 and TRBJ2-3, with 15 bases that match TRBD2. The CDR3 has 15 amino acids. V trimming: 3 bases; J trimming: 7 bases; junction bases outside the gene matches: 3. Germline V gene sequence: CDR1 SGHRS, CDR2 YFSETQ. The CDR3 reads CASSSGTSGRYTQYF. DNA for the CDR3: TGCGCCAGCAGCTCCGGGACTAGCGGGAGGTATACGCAGTATTTT.

Only a few counts were recorded for this clone. The genes are TRBV7-9 and TRBJ2-7, with TRBD2 identical over 10 bases. Per the germline V gene, CDR1 is SEHNR and CDR2 is FQNEAQ (reference sequence). V lost 5 bases and J lost 6; bases outside the gene matches: 10. CDR3 length equals 15 residues. CDR3 sequence reads: CASSPGPSGRAEQYF. CDR3 nucleotides: TGTGCCAGCAGCCCCGGGCCCAGCGGGAGGGCCGAGCAGTACTTC.

This rearrangement joins TRBV18 to TRBJ2-3, with 8 bases identical to TRBD2. Germline V lookup: CDR1 KGHSH, CDR2 LQKENI. This CDR3 has 16 amino acids. The J segment lost 6 bases and the V segment lost 0 bases, leaving 8 bases of the junction unmatched. The CDR3 here is CASSPPLAGYEDTQYF. In nucleotides, the CDR3 is TGTGCCAGCTCACCACCGTTAGCGGGATATGAGGATACGCAGTATTTT. Drawing the rest from reference TRBV18 and TRBJ2-3, the complete variable domain is NAGVMQNPRHLVRRRGQEARLRCSPMKGHSHVYWYRQLPEEGLKFMVYLQKENIIDESGMPKERFSAEFPKEGPSILRIQQVVRGDSAAYFCASSPPLAGYEDTQYFGPGTRLTVL.

The rearrangement joins TRBV4-1 to TRBJ1-2; 7 bases are a match to TRBD1. The CDR3 totals 16 residues. Losses at the gene ends were 0 bases for V and 0 bases for J; bases not matched to a gene: 4. Germline CDR1 MGHRA, CDR2 YSYEKL. CDR3 in DNA: TGCGCCAGCAGCCAAGATTATGGGACAGCTAACTATGGCTACACCTTC. Its protein product is CASSQDYGTANYGYTF.

This clone has a handful of counts. V and J are TRBV5-6 and TRBJ2-7; TRBD1 matches 9 bases. This CDR3 region has 15 residues. Germline V gives CDR1 SGHDT, CDR2 YYEEEE. V gave up 3 bases and J gave up 5 bases; unmatched junction bases: 9. CDR3 nucleotide sequence: TGTGCCAGCAGCTCACCGGGACAGGGCTGGCACGAGCAGTACTTC. Protein product: CASSSPGQGWHEQYF.

This clone showed up just a few times. The chain couples TRBV4-3 to TRBJ1-2; no firm D call. V was trimmed by 0 bases and J by 2 bases, leaving 7 bases between them. The CDR3 covers 14 residues. Germline V gene lookup returns CDR1 LGHNA and CDR2 YSLEER. The CDR3 here is CASSQDGRNYGYTF. CDR3 coding DNA: TGCGCCAGCAGCCAAGACGGCAGGAACTATGGCTACACCTTC.

This clone was observed a handful of times. This rearrangement joins TRBV5-4 to TRBJ1-1, with TRBD1 identical over 12 bases. CDR3 size: 15 residues. V lost 4 bases to trimming and J lost 1 base; unmatched junction nucleotides: 2. Germline CDR1 SGHNT, CDR2 YYREEE (reference sequence). CDR3 nucleotides: TGTGCCAGCAGCCCGGGACAGGGGGCGAACACTGAAGCTTTCTTT. Protein product: CASSPGQGANTEAFF.

CDR3 DNA: TGCGCCAGCAGCTTGGAACCGAGTCTTATGTACTTC. It specifies CASSLEPSLMYF. The chain is built from TRBV5-1 and TRBJ2-7; D unresolved. Germline CDR1 SGHRS, CDR2 YFSETQ. V was shortened by 0 bases and J by 12 bases, with 13 bases between the two germline ends. The CDR3 sequence is 12 residues long. The complete variable domain, with remaining parts taken from reference TRBV5-1 and TRBJ2-7, reads KAGVTQTPRYLIKTRGQQVTLSCSPISGHRSVSWYQQTPGQGLQFLFEYFSETQRNKGNFPGRFSGRQFSNSRSEMNVSTLELGDSALYLCASSLEPSLMYFGPGTRLTVT.

The sample holds a few counts of this clone. This sequence joins TRBV11-1 and TRBJ2-7, with a tentative D call TRBD2 (5 bases). The germline V gene encodes CDR1 SGHAT and CDR2 FQDESV (reference sequence). The CDR3 is made up of 15 amino acids. Trimming left V 1 base short and J 0 bases short, with 10 bases between. DNA of the CDR3: TGTGCCAGCAGCTTAGGTTTGGACTCCTCCTACGAGCAGTACTTC. Encoded protein: CASSLGLDSSYEQYF.

The rearrangement joins TRBV9 to TRBJ1-2; D not certain. This CDR3 has 15 amino acids. V was shortened by 4 bases and J by 0 bases, with 13 bases between the two germline ends. CDR1 is SGDLS, CDR2 YYNGEE, per germline. Here the CDR3 DNA reads TGTGCCAGCAGCCTAACACCAACAGCTAACTATGGCTACACCTTC. It is translated as CASSLTPTANYGYTF.

The chain combines TRBV7-9 with TRBJ2-7; D call uncertain. The germline V and J ends were trimmed by 5 bases and 4 bases, with 6 bases remaining between them. Germline V gives CDR1 SEHNR, CDR2 FQNEAQ (reference sequence). This CDR3 is 11 amino acids long. The CDR3 region has the DNA TGTGCCAGCAGCACTCAATACGAGCAGTACTTC. Protein: CASSTQYEQYF.

V is TRBV2 and J is TRBJ1-1, with D unresolved. CDR3 length equals 11 residues. Germline V gene sequence: CDR1 SNHLY, CDR2 FYNNEI. V was cut by 5 bases and J by 5 bases, with 6 bases left in between. The CDR3 sequence is CASSYMTEAFF. The DNA of the CDR3 is TGTGCCAGCAGTTATATGACTGAAGCTTTCTTT.

The CDR3 region is CASSVGTATRTDTQYF. The CDR3 nucleotides are TGTGCCAGCAGCGTAGGGACAGCTACCCGCACAGATACGCAGTATTTT. The chain combines TRBV9 with TRBJ2-3; D is possibly TRBD1 (6 bases). Germline loops: CDR1 SGDLS, CDR2 YYNGEE. V was pared by 0 bases and J by 1 base, with 12 bases between. The CDR3 length is 16 residues.

With regard to this clone: The same CDR3 is also encoded by other DNA sequences in this sample. The gene calls are TRBV2 and TRBJ2-7, with D possibly matching TRBD1 (5 bases). The V and J ends lost 2 bases and 1 base respectively, with 9 bases between them. The CDR3 length is 14 residues. Germline V CDR1 and CDR2: SNHLY, FYNNEI. The DNA for the CDR3 is TGTGCCAGCAGTGAACAGGGAACGTCCTACGAGCAGTACTTC. Protein: CASSEQGTSYEQYF.

V and J are TRBV5-1 and TRBJ2-7; D is perhaps TRBD2 (6 bases). Germline V gene sequence: CDR1 SGHRS, CDR2 YFSETQ. The CDR3 is 15 amino acids. Trimming cost V 0 bases and J 2 bases, with 12 bases left between them. The CDR3 DNA reads as TGCGCCAGCAGCTTGGTCGGGCTAGCGCCCTACGAGCAGTACTTC. Translation gives CASSLVGLAPYEQYF.

This clone was seen more than once but under ten times. The chain links TRBV5-4 to TRBJ2-1; 12 bases map to TRBD2. The J segment lost 6 bases and the V segment lost 4 bases, leaving 20 bases of the junction unmatched. This CDR3 region has 20 residues. Germline loops: CDR1 SGHNT, CDR2 YYREEE (reference sequence). DNA for the CDR3: TGTGCCAGCAGCCTGGCGGGGAGACTAGCGGGAGTGAGAACTGGCAATGAGCAGTTCTTC. Amino acid sequence: CASSLAGRLAGVRTGNEQFF.

This clone was seen a few times. The V and J genes are TRBV14 and TRBJ1-1; no reliable D call. CDR3 length equals 13 residues. CDR1 SGHDN and CDR2 FVKESK come from the germline V gene. Trimming left V 2 bases short and J 3 bases short, with 7 bases between. The CDR3: CASSQSVDTEAFF. In nucleotides, the CDR3 is TGTGCCAGCAGCCAATCCGTCGACACTGAAGCTTTCTTT.

This clone was found a few times. The chain is built from TRBV5-1 and TRBJ2-5; perhaps TRBD2 as D (6 bases). V lost 0 bases, J lost 1 base, and 10 bases lay in between. This CDR3 is 15 amino acids long. Germline lookup yields CDR1 SGHRS and CDR2 YFSETQ. CDR3 amino acids: CASSLEGGTQETQYF. CDR3 nucleotide sequence: TGCGCCAGCAGCTTGGAGGGAGGAACCCAAGAGACCCAGTACTTC.

V gene TRBV7-9 combines with J gene TRBJ2-1, with 10 bases that match TRBD2. Looked up from germline, CDR1 is SEHNR and CDR2 is FQNEAQ (reference sequence). V dropped 5 bases and J dropped 7; count of bases not matched to a gene: 17. CDR3 length: 18 residues. The CDR3 reads CASSPGGTSVTVANEQFF. For the CDR3, the DNA is TGTGCCAGCAGCCCAGGGGGGACTAGCGTAACAGTAGCTAATGAGCAGTTCTTC.

In its sample, this clone was seen a few times. This same CDR3 is encoded by further DNA sequences in the sample. The CDR3 sequence is CASSREETQYF. The CDR3 DNA reads TGTGCCAGCTCGAGGGAAGAGACCCAGTACTTC. The chain combines TRBV28 with TRBJ2-5, with a possible D match to TRBD2 (5 bases). The length of the CDR3 is 11 residues. V shed 8 bases and J shed 3 bases, with 7 bases lying between them. Per the germline V gene, CDR1 is MDHEN and CDR2 is SYDVKM.

V and J are TRBV11-2 and TRBJ2-7; no clear D gene. The CDR3 covers 14 residues. V shed 5 bases and J shed 0 bases, with 11 bases lying between them. The germline V gene encodes CDR1 SGHAT and CDR2 FQNNGV. The CDR3 DNA is TGTGCCAGCAGCCAAGCGACCAGCTCCTACGAGCAGTACTTC. Translation: CASSQATSSYEQYF.

This clone was recorded a few times. The chain links TRBV4-2 to TRBJ1-5, with 8 positions matching TRBD1. The CDR3 spans 16 residues. V shed 0 bases and J 7 bases; nucleotides not matched to a gene: 8. Germline V gene lookup returns CDR1 LGHNA and CDR2 YNFKEQ. CDR3 in DNA: TGTGCCAGCAGCCAAGATTTCGGACAGGGAGGGCAGCCCCAGCATTTT. It encodes CASSQDFGQGGQPQHF.

The table lists this clone with a count of one. The rearrangement uses TRBV28 and TRBJ2-1, with D uncertain. Between the trimmed V and J ends, which lost 2 bases and 6 bases, there was a span of 14 bases. Germline V gene sequence: CDR1 MDHEN, CDR2 SYDVKM. This CDR3 has 15 residues. CDR3 residues: CASSLSLGGANEQFF. CDR3 in DNA: TGTGCCAGCAGTTTAAGTCTCGGCGGAGCCAATGAGCAGTTCTTC. The variable domain in full, with the rest retrieved from reference TRBV28 and TRBJ2-1, is DVKVTQSSRYLVKRTGEKVFLECVQDMDHENMFWYRQDPGLGLRLIYFSYDVKMKEKGDIPEGYSVSREKKERFSLILESASTNQTSMYLCASSLSLGGANEQFFGPGTRLTVL.

In its sample, this clone was seen a few times. The chain uses TRBV2 and TRBJ2-3; 7 nucleotides align to TRBD2. Germline V lookup: CDR1 SNHLY, CDR2 FYNNEI. Trimming at V came to 6 bases and at J to 1 base, leaving 7 bases not matched to a gene. The CDR3 loop spans 15 amino acids. The CDR3 DNA reads as TGTGCCAGCAGCCTATCTAGCGGAGGCACAGATACGCAGTATTTT. Its protein product is CASSLSSGGTDTQYF.